This TCR beta chain originates from a study of OX40 agonist ivuxolimab in advanced cancers. In the study overall: Patients with prior anti-PD-1, anti-PD-L1 or anti-CTLA-4 therapy were eligible; approximately 40% had some. General study findings and limits: Antigen specificity of clonally expanded peripheral T cells was not established.

Libraries were prepared by immunoSEQ multiplex PCR; TCRdb keeps only in-frame clonotypes and omits some of them. The sample records tens of thousands of clones, about 90% being singletons. From germline, CDR1 is SGHNT and CDR2 YYREEE (reference sequence). The length of the CDR3 is 16 residues. The trim removed 0 bases at V and 4 bases at J, leaving 4 bases unmatched. A single count supports this clone. The target antigen is unknown. The chain uses TRBV5-4 and TRBJ2-1; TRBD2 agrees at 10 bases. This TCR was recovered from an adult with an advanced solid tumor such as melanoma, head and neck, liver or kidney cancer. The sample was CD4+ or CD8+ T cells sorted from blood, taken in a trial of the OX40 agonist ivuxolimab. CDR3 sequence (DNA): TGTGCCAGCAGCTTGGGGCTAGCGGGAGCTTACAATGAGCAGTTCTTC. The encoded protein is CASSLGLAGAYNEQFF.